Listed below are T cell receptor beta chains from one sample, sequenced in a study of control samples from healthy donors and cancer patients. Sequencing used immunoSEQ multiplex PCR; TCRdb keeps in-frame clones, though not all of them. The table shows roughly 120,000 clones, with approximately 90% occurring only once. Sequences were obtained from PBMCs. The receptor source for this set is a woman between 50 and 59 years old with colorectal cancer. Each CDR3 is given with its conserved first and last residue. D genes are given only for firm matches.

d_call v_call cdr3_aa
- TRBV6-5 CASSLALDRPQHF
TRBD1 TRBV5-1 CASSRDRGRRETQYF
TRBD1 TRBV19 CASSTAGTGGNQPQHF
- TRBV5-1 CASTTTRGPQETQYF
- TRBV3-1/TRBV3-2 CASSQPGRPLGEQYF
TRBD1 TRBV27 CASSPGQGAANEKLFF
- TRBV27 CASSQRPGAGEETQYF
- TRBV5-1 CASSFAANSGANVLTF
- TRBV11-2 CASSLEWTGELFF
- TRBV5-5 CASSFERVAYEQYF
- TRBV5-1 CASSWSPGGSSNQPQHF
TRBD2 TRBV13 CASSHTSGLGGDTQYF
- TRBV9 CASSGLIGRNEQFF
- TRBV9 CASENNYGYTF
- TRBV2 CASSESGTHFYNEQFF
- TRBV19 CASSRGQTNTGELFF
- TRBV6-1 CASSENGDNTEAFF
TRBD2 TRBV29-1 CSVEGLAGIGNEQFF
- TRBV2 CASSTLQGNYGYTF
- TRBV20-1 CSASPNNSPLHF
- TRBV3-1/TRBV3-2 CASSQVIETQYF
TRBD2 TRBV4-1 CASSQVGGDTQYF
- TRBV2 CASSVLSGAKEGYTF
- TRBV19 CASSIGGQSYEQYF
- TRBV11-2 CASSLSGQGFDDTQYF
TRBD1 TRBV19 CASRNLGTGNTGELFF
TRBD1 TRBV27 CASRWTGAHTEAFF
TRBD1 TRBV6-6 CASSLSTGSFEWQYF
- TRBV2 CTSLGTPGQGLDNEQFF
- TRBV9 CASSARGTTGEQYF
TRBD2 TRBV7-9 CASSSPASGSQNTGELFF
- TRBV28 CASSFKGYSYEQYF
- TRBV10-3 CAISESSLVNTEAFF
- TRBV6-2/TRBV6-3 CASSRGLTDVYNEQFF
TRBD1 TRBV19 CASSISGTGSYEQYF
- TRBV5-1 CASSTGTAQETQYF
TRBD1 TRBV19 CASSTVSQGDYGYTF
- TRBV11-3 CASSLSGTEAFF
- TRBV11-2 CASSLSSGTEAFF
- TRBV6-5 CASSYSNPSWNSPLHF
- TRBV4-2 CASSQEDGWNSPLHF
- TRBV5-6 CASSLGGDADTDTQYF
- TRBV29-1 CSVGDGSPDGNEKLFF
- TRBV19 CASSRSGELFF
- TRBV9 CASSPPGGSPLHF
- TRBV19 CASSSGLGNQPQHF
- TRBV2 CASSQQETQYF
- TRBV12-3/TRBV12-4 CASSFGQDYGYTF
TRBD2 TRBV9 CASSVGGAHYNEQFF
- TRBV27 CASSYEGTGNQPQHF
- TRBV28 CASSPRFSSTDTQYF
- TRBV27 CASSLLGGRGYTF
TRBD1 TRBV6-5 CASRTGRTEAFF
TRBD2 TRBV13 CASSFSGGALTDTQYF